These 27 T cell receptor beta chains came from one sample sequenced in a study of vaccination effects on CD4 cells after COVID-19. Generated by immunoSEQ multiplex PCR, the TCRdb table keeps only in-frame clones and is missing some. Of 14,000 or so clones listed, roughly four fifths were seen once; the top ten hold 25% to 30%. These TCRs are of unknown antigen specificity. In the ViraFEST assay, antigen-specific CD4+ clonotypes were identified by expansion after peptide-pool stimulation. Culturing for 9 to 10 days preceded CD4+ T cell isolation. PCR showed that the person got SARS-CoV-2 infection at some point between March and December 2020. Vaccination of participants consisted of two doses of either the BNT162b2 or mRNA-1273 vaccine. The sample here was CD4+ T cells from PBMCs cultured with HCoV-NL63 spike peptides, taken after COVID-19 vaccination. These receptors were obtained from a human donor who had a prior SARS-CoV-2 infection.

CDR3 protein: CASSQNDREFYNEQFF. CDR3 nucleotide sequence: TGTGCCAGCAGTCAAAATGACAGGGAATTCTACAATGAGCAGTTCTTC. V is TRBV2 and J is TRBJ2-1; 7 nucleotides align to TRBD1. This CDR3 is 16 amino acids long. V lost 5 bases to trimming and J lost 3 bases; unmatched junction nucleotides: 10. Germline V CDR1 and CDR2: SNHLY, FYNNEI.

CDR3 sequence (DNA): TGTGCCATCGACGATATGGGGAACACTGAAGCTTTCTTT. As protein: CAIDDMGNTEAFF. V usage is TRBV11-1 and J usage is TRBJ1-1, with D uncertain. Germline V gene data show CDR1 as SGHAT and CDR2 as FQDESV (reference sequence). The CDR3 consists of 13 residues. The V end was cut by 10 bases, the J end by 1 base, with 13 bases between.

The rearrangement joins TRBV7-3 to TRBJ2-3, with D possibly being TRBD2 (6 bases). V lost 2 bases, J lost 2 bases, and 11 bases lay in between. CDR3 length equals 15 residues. Germline V gives CDR1 SGHTA, CDR2 FQGTGA. The CDR3 bases are TGTGCCAGCAGCTTATTTGGCGGGGACACAGATACGCAGTATTTT. Residues: CASSLFGGDTDTQYF.

The chain employs TRBV25-1 and TRBJ2-7; 10 bases match TRBD2. The CDR3 contains 14 residues. J gave up 2 bases and V 4 bases, and 2 bases lay outside the gene matches. The germline gives CDR1 MGHDK, CDR2 SYGVNS. CDR3 sequence: CASSGTSGPYEQYF. The CDR3 region has the DNA TGTGCCAGCAGTGGGACTAGCGGACCCTACGAGCAGTACTTC.

The sample holds a few counts of this clone. The chain combines TRBV19 with TRBJ2-1; 7 nucleotides align to TRBD2. Losses at the gene ends were 1 base for V and 0 bases for J; bases not matched to a gene: 0. The CDR3 consists of 15 residues. The V gene's germline CDR1 is LNHDA and CDR2 SQIVND (reference sequence). The CDR3 bases are TGTGCCAGTAGTATAGGGACTAGCTCCTACAATGAGCAGTTCTTC. It yields the protein CASSIGTSSYNEQFF. Together with reference TRBV19 and TRBJ2-1, the CDR3 gives the full variable domain: DGGITQSPKYLFRKEGQNVTLSCEQNLNHDAMYWYRQDPGQGLRLIYYSQIVNDFQKGDIAEGYSVSREKKESFPLTVTSAQKNPTAFYLCASSIGTSSYNEQFFGPGTRLTVL.

The chain employs TRBV11-1 and TRBJ2-7; the match to TRBD1 covers 12 bases. With V trimmed by 3 bases and J by 3 bases, 3 bases remained unmatched. Germline CDR1 and CDR2: SGHAT and FQDESV (reference sequence). The CDR3 consists of 15 residues. CDR3 sequence: CASSLRDRGLYEQYF. In DNA, the CDR3 is TGTGCCAGCAGCTTGAGGGACAGGGGGCTCTACGAGCAGTACTTC. Variable domain in full (rest from reference TRBV11-1 and TRBJ2-7): EAEVAQSPRYKITEKSQAVAFWCDPISGHATLYWYRQILGQGPELLVQFQDESVVDDSQLPKDRFSAERLKGVDSTLKIQPAELGDSAMYLCASSLRDRGLYEQYFGPGTRLTVT.

The chain employs TRBV27 and TRBJ2-7; 7 bases are shared with TRBD1. Germline V lookup: CDR1 MNHEY, CDR2 SMNVEV (reference sequence). The CDR3 has 15 amino acids. V gave up 4 bases and J gave up 4 bases; unmatched junction bases: 10. CDR3 residues: CASSSPRTGKYEQYF. CDR3 nucleotides: TGTGCCAGCAGTTCGCCCCGGACAGGAAAATACGAGCAGTACTTC.

V usage is TRBV24-1 and J usage is TRBJ2-3; D call uncertain. Germline CDR1 KGHDR, CDR2 SFDVKD. V lost 1 base to trimming and J lost 9 bases, with 4 bases between them. This CDR3 spans 11 amino acids. CDR3 in DNA: TGTGCCACCAGTGATTTTACAACGCAGTATTTT. Residues: CATSDFTTQYF.

This chain links TRBV2 with TRBJ2-3; D might be TRBD2 (6 bases). The germline V gene has CDR1 SNHLY and CDR2 FYNNEI. Trimming pared 4 bases from V and 6 bases from J, leaving 20 bases between. CDR3 length: 16 residues. The CDR3 coding sequence is TGTGCCAGCAGTGGCGGCGGGATAGGCTTTATGGATACGCAGTATTTT. Translation: CASSGGGIGFMDTQYF.

This clone is a singleton in its sample. This chain joins TRBV4-1 and TRBJ1-4, with unresolved D. This CDR3 contains 18 residues. Germline-derived CDR1 and CDR2 are MGHRA and YSYEKL. Trimming shortened V by 0 bases and J by 0 bases, and 14 bases separated the two germline ends. The CDR3 sequence: CASSQDPLAGTTNEKLFF. For the CDR3, the DNA is TGCGCCAGCAGCCAAGATCCTCTTGCGGGGACAACTAATGAAAAACTGTTTTTT.

This clone was detected only a few times. The chain has TRBV5-4 and TRBJ1-2; 9 nucleotides match TRBD1. The J segment lost 6 bases and the V segment lost 2 bases, leaving 5 bases of the junction unmatched. This CDR3 region has 14 residues. Looked up from germline, CDR1 is SGHNT and CDR2 is YYREEE (reference sequence). DNA for the CDR3: TGTGCCAGCAGCTTACCGGACAGGGGCCATGGCTACACCTTC. Translating gives CASSLPDRGHGYTF. Drawing the rest from reference TRBV5-4 and TRBJ1-2, the complete variable domain is ETGVTQSPTHLIKTRGQQVTLRCSSQSGHNTVSWYQQALGQGPQFIFQYYREEENGRGNFPPRFSGLQFPNYSSELNVNALELDDSALYLCASSLPDRGHGYTFGSGTRLTVV.

The chain combines TRBV5-6 with TRBJ2-5; a possible D gene is TRBD2 (5 bases). V lost 3 bases, J lost 0 bases, and 12 bases lay in between. The CDR3 has 15 residues. From germline, CDR1 is SGHDT and CDR2 YYEEEE. The CDR3 DNA follows: TGTGCCAGCAGCTACGGACTCATGTACCAAGAGACCCAGTACTTC. It specifies CASSYGLMYQETQYF.

The chain employs TRBV5-1 and TRBJ2-1; a weak D match, TRBD2 (6 bases). CDR3 size: 13 residues. Germline V gene data show CDR1 as SGHRS and CDR2 as YFSETQ. The V end lost 10 bases, the J end lost 7 bases, and 18 bases lay between the germline ends. CDR3: CACGADPDNEQFF. The CDR3, as DNA: TGCGCCTGCGGGGCCGACCCAGATAATGAGCAGTTCTTC.

The J gene is TRBJ2-7, the V gene TRBV18; 9 bases match TRBD1. V was pared by 3 bases and J by 5 bases, with 2 bases of the junction left unmatched. The CDR3 has 13 residues. Germline V lookup: CDR1 KGHSH, CDR2 LQKENI. The CDR3 sequence is CASSPGTGNEQYF. The CDR3 coding sequence is TGTGCCAGCTCACCCGGGACAGGGAACGAGCAGTACTTC.

This chain uses TRBV15 with TRBJ2-3, with D maybe TRBD2 (5 bases). Between the trimmed V and J ends, which lost 4 bases and 2 bases, there was a span of 7 bases. Germline assignment: CDR1 LNHNV and CDR2 YYDKDF (reference sequence). The CDR3 has 13 amino acids. This chain's CDR3 is CATSKADTDTQYF. CDR3 in DNA: TGTGCCACCAGCAAAGCGGACACAGATACGCAGTATTTT.

The genes are TRBV10-3 and TRBJ2-7, with D unresolved. The V and J ends lost 8 bases and 2 bases respectively, with 10 bases between them. CDR3 length: 12 amino acids. The germline V gene has CDR1 ENHRY and CDR2 SYGVKD. The DNA of the CDR3 is TGTGCCATCGGTCAAACAGCCTACGAGCAGTACTTC. Amino acids: CAIGQTAYEQYF.

This clone was found a few times. The chain links TRBV2 to TRBJ2-7; D is tentatively TRBD1 or TRBD2 (5 bases each). V dropped 5 bases and J dropped 1 base, with 15 bases sitting between them. CDR1 SNHLY and CDR2 FYNNEI come from the germline V gene. The length of the CDR3 is 15 residues. The CDR3 reads CASSPRGRRSYEQYF. The CDR3 DNA sequence: TGTGCCAGCAGTCCTCGGGGACGCCGGTCCTACGAGCAGTACTTC.

The chain employs TRBV2 and TRBJ1-5; a weak D match, TRBD1 (5 bases). The CDR3 sequence is 13 residues long. The germline V gene encodes CDR1 SNHLY and CDR2 FYNNEI. Deletions cut 6 bases from V and 8 bases from J, with 14 bases between. The CDR3 DNA is TGTGCCAGCAGCGTTCTTTTGGGGGAGCCCCAGCATTTT. The encoded protein is CASSVLLGEPQHF. The full variable domain, its missing parts supplied by reference TRBV2 and TRBJ1-5, is EPEVTQTPSHQVTQMGQEVILRCVPISNHLYFYWYRQILGQKVEFLVSFYNNEISEKSEIFDDQFSVERPDGSNFTLKIRSTKLEDSAMYFCASSVLLGEPQHFGDGTRLSIL.

The chain is built from TRBV2 and TRBJ1-6; 12 nucleotides line up with TRBD1. This CDR3 is 16 amino acids long. From germline, CDR1 is SNHLY and CDR2 FYNNEI. V lost 4 bases, J lost 8 bases, and 6 bases stayed unmatched. The CDR3 loop reads CASSGGTGGGYSPLHF. The CDR3, as DNA: TGTGCCAGCAGTGGAGGGACAGGGGGCGGTTATTCACCCCTCCACTTT.

V gene TRBV5-1 combines with J gene TRBJ2-5, with D perhaps TRBD1 (6 bases). V gave up 5 bases and J gave up 4 bases, with 12 bases separating them. From germline, CDR1 is SGHRS and CDR2 YFSETQ. The CDR3 is 13 amino acids. The CDR3 DNA follows: TGCGCCAGCAGTGGGCAGGGGAGAGAGACCCAGTACTTC. Protein product: CASSGQGRETQYF.

This chain links TRBV6-6 with TRBJ1-1, with D possibly being TRBD1 (5 bases). The germline V and J ends were trimmed by 2 bases and 4 bases, with 14 bases remaining between them. The length of the CDR3 is 15 residues. The germline CDR1 and CDR2 sequences are MNHNY and SVGAGI (reference sequence). In DNA, the CDR3 is TGTGCCAGCAGTTACGTCCGGGGCAAGATCACTGAAGCTTTCTTT. It specifies CASSYVRGKITEAFF.

This clone has more than one count but fewer than ten. The rearrangement joins TRBV6-5 to TRBJ2-3; 7 bases are a match to TRBD2. With V trimmed by 7 bases and J by 5 bases, 6 bases remained unmatched. Germline-derived CDR1 and CDR2 are MNHEY and SVGAGI. This CDR3 is 13 amino acids long. The DNA for the CDR3 is TGTGCCAGCAAGGTGATAGCGGGAGATACGCAGTATTTT. This gives the protein CASKVIAGDTQYF.

Here the CDR3 reads CASSRNTQGIGEQYF. As DNA, the CDR3 is TGCGCCAGCAGCCGCAATACCCAGGGAATCGGCGAGCAGTACTTC. V gene TRBV5-1 combines with J gene TRBJ2-7; D perhaps matches TRBD1 (5 bases). Trimming cost V 4 bases and J 6 bases, with 20 bases left between them. Germline CDR1 reads SGHRS; CDR2 reads YFSETQ. The CDR3 extends over 15 amino acids.

The chain employs TRBV7-2 and TRBJ2-1; the D gene could be TRBD1 or TRBD2 (5 bases each). This CDR3 region has 14 residues. Germline values: CDR1 SGHTA, CDR2 FQGNSA. With 2 bases removed from V and 7 bases from J, the gap between germline ends came to 12 bases. In DNA, the CDR3 is TGTGCCAGCAGCTTATCTTGGGGGACGAATGAGCAGTTCTTC. Protein sequence: CASSLSWGTNEQFF.

The gene calls are TRBV5-1 and TRBJ2-6; possible D gene TRBD1, 5 bases. There are 16 residues in the CDR3. Trimming cost V 1 base and J 0 bases, with 8 bases left between them. The germline V gene encodes CDR1 SGHRS and CDR2 YFSETQ. CDR3 in DNA: TGCGCCAGCAGCTTGCGACAGATCTCTGGGGCCAACGTCCTGACTTTC. The encoded protein is CASSLRQISGANVLTF.

The gene calls are TRBV14 and TRBJ2-3, with TRBD1 identical over 7 bases. Germline V gene lookup returns CDR1 SGHDN and CDR2 FVKESK. V lost 0 bases to trimming and J lost 6 bases; unmatched junction nucleotides: 24. The CDR3 has 21 residues. The CDR3 reads CASSQDYRNRGREAGTDTQYF. The CDR3 coding sequence is TGTGCCAGCAGCCAAGATTACCGCAACAGGGGTAGAGAGGCCGGAACGGATACGCAGTATTTT.

The chain joins TRBV9 to TRBJ2-1, with D possibly TRBD2 on 5 matching bases. Germline V gives CDR1 SGDLS, CDR2 YYNGEE. The CDR3 totals 15 residues. V shed 3 bases and J shed 8 bases, with 18 bases lying between them. CDR3 amino acids: CASSESGWAEDEQFF. Written as DNA, the CDR3 is TGTGCCAGCAGCGAAAGCGGTTGGGCCGAAGATGAGCAGTTCTTC.